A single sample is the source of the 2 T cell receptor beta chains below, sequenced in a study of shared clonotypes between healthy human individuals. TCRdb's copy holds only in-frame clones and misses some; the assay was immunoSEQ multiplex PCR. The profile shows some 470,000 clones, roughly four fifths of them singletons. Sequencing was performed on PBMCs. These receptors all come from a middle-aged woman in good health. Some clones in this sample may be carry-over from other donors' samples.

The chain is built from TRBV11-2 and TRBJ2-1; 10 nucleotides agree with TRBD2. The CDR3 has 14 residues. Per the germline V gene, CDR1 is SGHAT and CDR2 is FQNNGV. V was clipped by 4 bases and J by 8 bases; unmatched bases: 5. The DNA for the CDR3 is TGTGCCAGCAGCTCGCCTAGCGGGAGCTATGAGCAGTTCTTC. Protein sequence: CASSSPSGSYEQFF. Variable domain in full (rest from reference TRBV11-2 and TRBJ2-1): EAGVAQSPRYKIIEKRQSVAFWCNPISGHATLYWYQQILGQGPKLLIQFQNNGVVDDSQLPKDRFSAERLKGVDSTLKIQPAKLEDSAVYLCASSSPSGSYEQFFGPGTRLTVL.

CDR3 sequence: CASRRTGINEQFF. Written as DNA, the CDR3 is TGTGCCAGCAGAAGGACAGGGATCAATGAGCAGTTCTTC. The V gene is TRBV6-1, the J gene TRBJ2-1; TRBD1 agrees at 8 bases. Germline loops: CDR1 MNHNS, CDR2 SASEGT. Unmatched junction bases numbered 4, after V lost 6 bases and J lost 6 bases. The CDR3 is made up of 13 amino acids.